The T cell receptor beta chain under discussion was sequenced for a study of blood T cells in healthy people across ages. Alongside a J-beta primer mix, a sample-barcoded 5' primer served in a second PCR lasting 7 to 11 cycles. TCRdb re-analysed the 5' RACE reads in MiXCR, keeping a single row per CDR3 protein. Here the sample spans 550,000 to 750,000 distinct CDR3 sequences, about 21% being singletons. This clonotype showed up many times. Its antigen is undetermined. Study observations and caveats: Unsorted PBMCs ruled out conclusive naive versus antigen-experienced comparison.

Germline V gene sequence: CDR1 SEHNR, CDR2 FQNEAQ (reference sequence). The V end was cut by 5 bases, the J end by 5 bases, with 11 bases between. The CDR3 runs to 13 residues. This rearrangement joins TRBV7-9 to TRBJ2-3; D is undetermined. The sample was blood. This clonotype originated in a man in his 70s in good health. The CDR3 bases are TGTGCCAGCAGCCTCTCCGGCGGAGATACGCAGTATTTT. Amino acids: CASSLSGGDTQYF.